This passage covers 27 T cell receptor beta chains from one sample sequenced in a study of blood T cell repertoires in COVID-19. Assay: immunoSEQ multiplex PCR; the TCRdb copy retains only in-frame clones and omits some. The table records 150,000 to 200,000 clones, 65% to 85% of them present only once. Sequencing was carried out using PBMCs or T cells enriched from blood (not recorded which). These receptors were taken from a woman in her twenties or thirties who had been exposed to COVID-19.

DNA of the CDR3: TGTGCCACCAGCAGAAGGGGGCTCGGGACTGAAGCTTTCTTT. Amino acids: CATSRRGLGTEAFF. The chain joins TRBV15 to TRBJ1-1; 7 bases agree with TRBD1. V shed 2 bases, J shed 5 bases, and the junction held 5 bases outside the gene matches. The CDR3 loop spans 14 amino acids. The germline V gene has CDR1 LNHNV and CDR2 YYDKDF (reference sequence).

This sequence joins TRBV10-1 and TRBJ2-3, with 14 bases fitting TRBD2. The ends lost 0 bases at V and 1 base at J; junction bases unmatched: 12. Germline CDR1 and CDR2: WNHNN and SYGVQD (reference sequence). This CDR3 spans 21 amino acids. In DNA form, the CDR3 reads TGCGCCAGCAGTGAGTCCCACCGACTAGCGGGGGGGCGCTTTGGCACAGATACGCAGTATTTT. Translation: CASSESHRLAGGRFGTDTQYF.

The V and J genes are TRBV3-1 (or the pseudogene TRBV3-2) and TRBJ1-1, with D tentatively TRBD1 (5 bases). CDR1 and CDR2 (germline): LGHDT, YNNKEL (reference sequence). The CDR3 covers 11 residues. V was clipped by 4 bases and J by 5 bases, with 5 bases between them. The CDR3 DNA reads TGTGCCAGCAGCCCAGGGACTGAAGCTTTCTTT. It specifies CASSPGTEAFF.

This chain joins TRBV2 and TRBJ2-1; 8 bases align to TRBD2. Germline CDR1 reads SNHLY; CDR2 reads FYNNEI. Germline trimming cut 9 bases from V and 7 bases from J; bases unmatched to any gene: 8. CDR3 size: 13 residues. CDR3 coding DNA: TGTGCCAGGGAAGCGGGGGCGGGGAATGAGCAGTTCTTC. Its translation: CAREAGAGNEQFF.

This chain links TRBV11-2 with TRBJ2-2, with D perhaps TRBD1 (5 bases). Germline assignment: CDR1 SGHAT and CDR2 FQNNGV. The V end lost 4 bases, the J end lost 1 base, and 10 bases lay between the germline ends. This CDR3 spans 15 amino acids. DNA of the CDR3: TGTGCCAGCAGCTCAACCACAGGGAACACCGGGGAGCTGTTTTTT. This codes for CASSSTTGNTGELFF.

The chain joins TRBV6-2 or TRBV6-3 to TRBJ2-3; 10 bases are a match to TRBD2. The germline V gene has CDR1 MNHEY and CDR2 SVGEGT. J gave up 2 bases and V 2 bases, and 1 base lay outside the gene matches. CDR3 length equals 15 residues. CDR3 sequence (DNA): TGTGCCAGCAGTTACCTAGCGGGGGCCACAGATACGCAGTATTTT. Translated, it gives CASSYLAGATDTQYF.

V is TRBV4-3 and J is TRBJ1-4; D might be TRBD1 (5 bases). The CDR3 extends over 15 amino acids. The V end lost 8 bases, the J end lost 8 bases, and 21 bases lay between the germline ends. Germline values: CDR1 LGHNA, CDR2 YSLEER. The CDR3 here is CASRKSAEGREKLFF. The CDR3, as DNA: TGCGCCAGCCGAAAAAGCGCGGAGGGACGGGAAAAACTGTTTTTT.

The J gene is TRBJ1-2, the V gene TRBV4-1, with no clear D. The CDR3 has 16 residues. V shed 0 bases and J shed 4 bases, with 15 bases lying between them. Germline-derived CDR1 and CDR2 are MGHRA and YSYEKL. CDR3 bases: TGCGCCAGCAGCCAAGATCCATCCGGACTGGGCTATGGCTACACCTTC. Encoded protein: CASSQDPSGLGYGYTF.

The chain carries TRBV9 and TRBJ1-3; 10 bases map to TRBD1. Looked up from germline, CDR1 is SGDLS and CDR2 is YYNGEE. This CDR3 spans 18 amino acids. V dropped 3 bases and J dropped 0; count of bases not matched to a gene: 9. The DNA of the CDR3 is TGTGCCAGCAGCGGTAGGACTGGGACAGGGGACTCTGGAAACACCATATATTTT. Translated, it gives CASSGRTGTGDSGNTIYF.

Concerning this clone itself: Compared with germline, one end of the junction differs, possibly owing to a read error. V gene TRBV7-8 combines with J gene TRBJ2-7; 9 nucleotides align to TRBD1. The CDR3 runs to 14 residues. Germline CDR1 reads SGHVS; CDR2 reads FQNEAQ. The CDR3 loop reads CASSFRIGDRVHLF. CDR3 coding DNA: TGTGCCAGCAGCTTTAGGATTGGGGACAGGGTCCACCTCTTC. The whole variable domain, filled in from reference TRBV7-8 and TRBJ2-7, reads GAGVSQSPRYKVAKRGQDVALRCDPISGHVSLFWYQQALGQGPEFLTYFQNEAQLDKSGLPSDRFFAERPEGSVSTLKIQRTQQEDSAVYLCASSFRIGDRVHLFGPGTRLTVT.

The chain recombines TRBV9 with TRBJ2-7; 13 bases map to TRBD2. Germline values: CDR1 SGDLS, CDR2 YYNGEE. The CDR3 consists of 18 residues. V lost 0 bases to trimming and J lost 0 bases; unmatched junction nucleotides: 6. CDR3 nucleotide sequence: TGTGCCAGCAGCGTAGACCCCCGGACTAGCGGGGGCTCCTACGAGCAGTACTTC. Amino acids: CASSVDPRTSGGSYEQYF.

The chain is built from TRBV25-1 and TRBJ2-3, with TRBD2 matching over 10 bases. This CDR3 has 12 residues. V lost 1 base and J lost 14; bases outside the gene matches: 3. Germline lookup yields CDR1 MGHDK and CDR2 SYGVNS. CDR3 protein: CASSESGLAMYF. The CDR3 coding sequence is TGTGCCAGCAGTGAATCGGGACTAGCGATGTATTTT.

The rearrangement joins TRBV5-4 to TRBJ2-3; TRBD2 matches 7 bases. Trimming removed 0 bases from V and 3 bases from J; junction bases left unmatched: 7. The CDR3 has 16 amino acids. Germline V gene sequence: CDR1 SGHNT, CDR2 YYREEE (reference sequence). In DNA form, the CDR3 reads TGTGCCAGCAGCTTGGCGCTAGCGGCCGCGACAGATACGCAGTATTTT. Translated, it gives CASSLALAAATDTQYF.

A word on this clone: A much larger clonotype is one base distant, so this may be a read error. J is TRBJ2-7 and V is TRBV12-3 or TRBV12-4; TRBD1 might be the D (5 bases). CDR3 length: 13 residues. V lost 3 bases, J lost 1 base, and 7 bases lay in between. The CDR3 sequence: CASSFDRSYEQYF. In DNA, the CDR3 is TGTGCCAGCAGTTTTGACAGATCCTACGAGCAGTACTTC.

V and J are TRBV27 and TRBJ1-1, with D possibly matching TRBD1 (5 bases). The germline V and J ends were trimmed by 6 bases and 1 base, with 9 bases remaining between them. Germline assignment: CDR1 MNHEY and CDR2 SMNVEV (reference sequence). The CDR3 is 13 amino acids. The CDR3 loop is CASRSQGNTEAFF. The CDR3 DNA follows: TGTGCCAGCAGGTCGCAGGGGAACACTGAAGCTTTCTTT.

This chain uses TRBV6-5 with TRBJ1-2, with a tentative D call TRBD1 (5 bases). V gave up 3 bases and J gave up 8 bases, with 13 bases separating them. Per the germline V gene, CDR1 is MNHEY and CDR2 is SVGAGI. There are 13 residues in the CDR3. The CDR3 spells CASSYLGGYGYTF. DNA of the CDR3: TGTGCCAGCAGTTATCTCGGGGGTTACGGCTACACCTTC.

This clone has a handful of counts. The CDR3 sequence: CASSSREGRKGTEAFF. The CDR3, as DNA: TGCGCCAGCAGCTCCCGGGAGGGGCGAAAAGGCACTGAAGCTTTCTTT. This rearrangement joins TRBV5-1 to TRBJ1-1; tentatively, D is TRBD1 (5 bases). The CDR3 is made up of 16 amino acids. Germline loops: CDR1 SGHRS, CDR2 YFSETQ. V was pared by 3 bases and J by 4 bases, with 19 bases between.

The chain couples TRBV27 to TRBJ1-2, with 9 bases that match TRBD1. CDR3 length equals 15 residues. The J segment lost 5 bases and the V segment lost 4 bases, leaving 8 bases of the junction unmatched. Germline loops: CDR1 MNHEY, CDR2 SMNVEV (reference sequence). The chain's CDR3 is CASSSDRGIRYGYTF. CDR3 coding DNA: TGTGCCAGCAGTTCGGACAGGGGAATTCGATATGGCTACACCTTC.

The CDR3 DNA is TGCGCCAGCAGCCAAGTTTTGCTAACAGTGATACTGAACACTGAAGCTTTCTTT. It translates to CASSQVLLTVILNTEAFF. The rearrangement uses TRBV4-1 and TRBJ1-1; no clear D. CDR1 MGHRA and CDR2 YSYEKL come from the germline V gene. This CDR3 has 18 amino acids. The V and J ends lost 1 base and 0 bases respectively, with 18 bases between them.

The chain carries TRBV27 and TRBJ2-5; D is perhaps TRBD2 (6 bases). Trimming removed 6 bases from V and 3 bases from J, with 17 bases in between. From germline, CDR1 is MNHEY and CDR2 SMNVEV (reference sequence). The length of the CDR3 is 15 residues. This CDR3 reads CASRAGYQRKETQYF. The CDR3, as DNA: TGTGCCAGCAGAGCGGGCTATCAACGCAAAGAGACCCAGTACTTC.

The gene calls are TRBV9 and TRBJ2-1, with 15 bases lining up with TRBD2. V lost 4 bases, J lost 8 bases, and 10 bases stayed unmatched. CDR1 is SGDLS and CDR2 is YYNGEE in the germline V gene. This CDR3 is built from 17 residues. The CDR3 loop reads CASSRGTSGGPVDEQFF. The DNA of the CDR3 is TGTGCCAGCAGCAGAGGGACTAGCGGGGGGCCGGTAGATGAGCAGTTCTTC.

V is TRBV27 and J is TRBJ1-2, with 9 bases matching TRBD1. The germline CDR1 and CDR2 sequences are MNHEY and SMNVEV (reference sequence). The CDR3 loop spans 12 amino acids. V gave up 6 bases and J gave up 8 bases; unmatched junction bases: 4. The CDR3 DNA reads TGTGCCAGCAGGGACAGGGGTTCCGGCTACACCTTC. This translates into CASRDRGSGYTF.

The chain combines TRBV20-1 with TRBJ1-2; 7 positions match TRBD1. The germline V gene has CDR1 DFQATT and CDR2 SNEGSKA (reference sequence). Trimming removed 6 bases from V and 2 bases from J; junction bases left unmatched: 0. The CDR3 length is 11 residues. CDR3 nucleotide sequence: TGCAGTGCAGGGGGCAACTATGGCTACACCTTC. It is translated as CSAGGNYGYTF.

The V and J genes are TRBV10-3 and TRBJ2-5; possibly TRBD2 for D (5 bases). The CDR3 spans 15 residues. The V gene lost 9 bases and the J gene lost 5 bases, with 22 bases spanning the gap. Germline CDR1 and CDR2: ENHRY and SYGVKD. The CDR3 DNA follows: TGTGCCATGAAACCAGAGGACTCTATAGGGGAGACCCAGTACTTC. It codes for CAMKPEDSIGETQYF.

This clone showed up just a few times. CDR3 protein: CASSVSQDYGYTF. The CDR3 DNA follows: TGTGCCAGCAGCGTAAGCCAGGACTATGGCTACACCTTC. V is TRBV9 and J is TRBJ1-2; D remains unclear. CDR1 SGDLS and CDR2 YYNGEE come from the germline V gene. Trimming stripped 1 base from V and 3 bases from J, with 7 bases between. The CDR3 has 13 residues.

The V call is TRBV30, the J call TRBJ1-5; possibly TRBD1 for D (5 bases). V lost 3 bases, J lost 6 bases, and 18 bases lay in between. Germline CDR1 reads GTSNPN; CDR2 reads SVGIG (reference sequence). This CDR3 has 15 amino acids. The CDR3 nucleotides are TGTGCCTGGAGAGACCCACGGGGGGTAGGTCAGCCCCAGCATTTT. Amino acids: CAWRDPRGVGQPQHF.

V and J are TRBV3-1 (or the pseudogene TRBV3-2) and TRBJ1-2; D is uncertain. The CDR3 length is 12 residues. In germline, CDR1 is LGHDT, CDR2 YNNKEL (reference sequence). Deletions cut 1 base from V and 8 bases from J, with 8 bases between. The CDR3 loop is CASSQGAGGYTF. For the CDR3, the DNA is TGTGCCAGCAGCCAAGGGGCCGGAGGCTACACCTTC.